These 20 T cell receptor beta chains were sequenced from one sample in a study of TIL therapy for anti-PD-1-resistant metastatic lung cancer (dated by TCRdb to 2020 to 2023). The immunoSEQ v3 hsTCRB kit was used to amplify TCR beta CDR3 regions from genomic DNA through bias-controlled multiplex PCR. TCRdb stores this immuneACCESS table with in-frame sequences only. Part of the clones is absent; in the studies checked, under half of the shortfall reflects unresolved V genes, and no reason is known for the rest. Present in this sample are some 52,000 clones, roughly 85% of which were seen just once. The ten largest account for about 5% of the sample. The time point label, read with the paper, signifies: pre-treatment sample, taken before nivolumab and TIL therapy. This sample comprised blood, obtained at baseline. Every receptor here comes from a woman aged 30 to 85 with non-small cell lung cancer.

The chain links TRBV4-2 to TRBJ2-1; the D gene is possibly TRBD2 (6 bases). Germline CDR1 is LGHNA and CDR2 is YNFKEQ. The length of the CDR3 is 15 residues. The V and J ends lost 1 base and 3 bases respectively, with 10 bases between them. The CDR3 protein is CASSQVGGGYNEQFF. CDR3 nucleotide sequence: TGTGCCAGCAGCCAAGTCGGGGGAGGCTACAATGAGCAGTTCTTC.

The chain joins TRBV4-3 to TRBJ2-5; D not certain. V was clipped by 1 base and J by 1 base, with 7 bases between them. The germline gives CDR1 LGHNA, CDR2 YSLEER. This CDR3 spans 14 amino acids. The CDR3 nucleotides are TGCGCCAGCAGCCAAGGACTGACCCAAGAGACCCAGTACTTC. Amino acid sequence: CASSQGLTQETQYF.

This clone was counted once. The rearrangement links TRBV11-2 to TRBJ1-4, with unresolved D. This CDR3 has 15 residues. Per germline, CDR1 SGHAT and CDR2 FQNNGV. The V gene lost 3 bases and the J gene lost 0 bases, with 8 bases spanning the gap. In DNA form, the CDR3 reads TGTGCCAGCAGCTTCGGATTTGCAACTAATGAAAAACTGTTTTTT. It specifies CASSFGFATNEKLFF.

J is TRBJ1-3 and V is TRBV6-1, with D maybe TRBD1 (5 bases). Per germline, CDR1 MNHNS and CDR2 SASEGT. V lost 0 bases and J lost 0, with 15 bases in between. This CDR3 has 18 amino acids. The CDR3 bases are TGTGCCAGCAGTGAAGCGCTTCAGGGCCCCATCTCTGGAAACACCATATATTTT. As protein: CASSEALQGPISGNTIYF.

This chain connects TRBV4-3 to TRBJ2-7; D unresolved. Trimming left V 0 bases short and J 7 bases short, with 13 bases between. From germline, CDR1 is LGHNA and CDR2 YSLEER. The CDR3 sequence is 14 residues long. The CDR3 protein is CASSQERTHQEQYF. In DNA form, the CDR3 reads TGCGCCAGCAGCCAAGAAAGGACGCACCAAGAGCAGTACTTC.

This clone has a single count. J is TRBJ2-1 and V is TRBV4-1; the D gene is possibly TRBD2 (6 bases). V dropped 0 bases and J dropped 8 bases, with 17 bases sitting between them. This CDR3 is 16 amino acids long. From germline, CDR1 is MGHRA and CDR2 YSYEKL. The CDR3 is CASSQDESASVDEQFF. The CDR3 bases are TGCGCCAGCAGCCAAGATGAGTCGGCTAGCGTCGATGAGCAGTTCTTC.

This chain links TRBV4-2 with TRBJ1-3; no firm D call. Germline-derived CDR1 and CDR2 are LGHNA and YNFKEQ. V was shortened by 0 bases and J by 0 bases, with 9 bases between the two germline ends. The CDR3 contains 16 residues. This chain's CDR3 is CASSQDQYGSGNTIYF. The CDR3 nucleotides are TGTGCCAGCAGCCAAGATCAGTATGGCTCTGGAAACACCATATATTTT.

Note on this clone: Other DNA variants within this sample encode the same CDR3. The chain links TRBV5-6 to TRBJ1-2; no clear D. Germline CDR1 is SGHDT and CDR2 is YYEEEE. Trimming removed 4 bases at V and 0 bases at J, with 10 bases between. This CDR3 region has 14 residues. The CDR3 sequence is CASSLMGANYGYTF. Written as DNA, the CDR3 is TGTGCCAGCAGCCTGATGGGCGCTAACTATGGCTACACCTTC.

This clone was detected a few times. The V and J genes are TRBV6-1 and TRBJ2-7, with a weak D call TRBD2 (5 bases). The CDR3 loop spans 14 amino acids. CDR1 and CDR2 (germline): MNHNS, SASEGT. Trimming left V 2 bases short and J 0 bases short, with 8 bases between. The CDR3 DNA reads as TGTGCCAGCAGTGAAAGCGGCCACTCCTACGAGCAGTACTTC. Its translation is CASSESGHSYEQYF.

CDR3 nucleotide sequence: TGTGCCAGCAGAAACGGCCCGTCCTATGGCTACACCTTC. Amino acids: CASRNGPSYGYTF. The rearrangement uses TRBV28 and TRBJ1-2; D is unclear. From germline, CDR1 is MDHEN and CDR2 SYDVKM. The CDR3 is 13 residues long. Trimming removed 6 bases from V and 4 bases from J, with 12 bases in between.

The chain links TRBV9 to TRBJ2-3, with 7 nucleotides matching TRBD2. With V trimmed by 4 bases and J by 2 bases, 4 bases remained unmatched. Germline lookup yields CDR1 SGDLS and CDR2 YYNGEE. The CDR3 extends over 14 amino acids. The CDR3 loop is CASSSRDYTDTQYF. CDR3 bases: TGTGCCAGCAGCTCCCGGGACTACACAGATACGCAGTATTTT.

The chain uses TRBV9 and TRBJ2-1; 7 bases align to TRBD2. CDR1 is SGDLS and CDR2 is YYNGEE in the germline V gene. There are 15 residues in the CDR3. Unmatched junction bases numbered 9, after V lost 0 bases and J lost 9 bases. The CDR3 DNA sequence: TGTGCCAGCAGCGTAGTTGGGGGAGGGCCCTCTGAGCAGTTCTTC. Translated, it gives CASSVVGGGPSEQFF.

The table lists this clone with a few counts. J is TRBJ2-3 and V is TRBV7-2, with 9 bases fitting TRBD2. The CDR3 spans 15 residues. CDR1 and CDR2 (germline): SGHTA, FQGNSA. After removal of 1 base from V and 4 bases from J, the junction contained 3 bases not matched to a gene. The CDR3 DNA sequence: TGTGCCAGCAGCTTAGTTCCTAGCGGGGCAGATACGCAGTATTTT. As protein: CASSLVPSGADTQYF.

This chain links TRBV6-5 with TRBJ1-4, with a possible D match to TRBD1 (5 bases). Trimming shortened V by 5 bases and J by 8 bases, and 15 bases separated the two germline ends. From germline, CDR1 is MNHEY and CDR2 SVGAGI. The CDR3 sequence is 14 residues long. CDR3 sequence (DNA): TGTGCCAGCAGTAGGACAAGATCTTTCGAAAAACTGTTTTTT. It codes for CASSRTRSFEKLFF.

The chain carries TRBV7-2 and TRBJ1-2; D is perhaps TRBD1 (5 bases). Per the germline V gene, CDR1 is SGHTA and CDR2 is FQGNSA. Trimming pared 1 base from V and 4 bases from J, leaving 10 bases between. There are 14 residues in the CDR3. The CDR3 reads CASSLEGPSYGYTF. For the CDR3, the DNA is TGTGCCAGCAGCTTAGAGGGACCTAGCTATGGCTACACCTTC.

The CDR3 DNA reads as TGTGCCAGCAGCGGGGGACTAGCGGGAGCCTACGAGCAGTACTTC. Translating gives CASSGGLAGAYEQYF. The chain couples TRBV7-2 to TRBJ2-7; 14 nucleotides match TRBD2. CDR1 is SGHTA and CDR2 is FQGNSA in the germline V gene. V was pared by 5 bases and J by 2 bases, with 2 bases of the junction left unmatched. CDR3 length: 15 residues.

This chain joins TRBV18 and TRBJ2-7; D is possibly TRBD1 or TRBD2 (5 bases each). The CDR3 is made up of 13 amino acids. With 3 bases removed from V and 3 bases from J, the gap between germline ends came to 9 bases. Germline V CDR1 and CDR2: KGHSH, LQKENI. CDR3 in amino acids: CASSPGTYYEQYF. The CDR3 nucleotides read TGTGCCAGCTCACCCGGGACGTACTACGAGCAGTACTTC. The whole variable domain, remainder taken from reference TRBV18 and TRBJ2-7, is NAGVMQNPRHLVRRRGQEARLRCSPMKGHSHVYWYRQLPEEGLKFMVYLQKENIIDESGMPKERFSAEFPKEGPSILRIQQVVRGDSAAYFCASSPGTYYEQYFGPGTRLTVT.

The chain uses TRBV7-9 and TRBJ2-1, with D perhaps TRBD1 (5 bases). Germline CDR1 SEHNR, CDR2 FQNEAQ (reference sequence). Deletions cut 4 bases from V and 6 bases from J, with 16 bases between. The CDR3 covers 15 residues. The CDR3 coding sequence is TGTGCCAGCAGCTCACAGGCAGGGTCGGTCAATGAGCAGTTCTTC. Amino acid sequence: CASSSQAGSVNEQFF.

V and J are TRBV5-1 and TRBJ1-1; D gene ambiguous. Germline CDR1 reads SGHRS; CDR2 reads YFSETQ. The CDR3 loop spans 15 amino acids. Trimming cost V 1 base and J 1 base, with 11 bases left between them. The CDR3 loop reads CASSLIGPGNTEAFF. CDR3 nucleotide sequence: TGCGCCAGCAGCTTGATCGGCCCGGGGAACACTGAAGCTTTCTTT.

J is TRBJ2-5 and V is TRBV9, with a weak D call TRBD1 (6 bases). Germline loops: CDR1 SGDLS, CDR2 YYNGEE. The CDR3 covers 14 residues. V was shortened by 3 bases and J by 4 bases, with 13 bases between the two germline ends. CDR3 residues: CASSGLQGRETQYF. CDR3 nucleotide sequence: TGTGCCAGCAGCGGATTACAGGGACGAGAGACCCAGTACTTC.